This record covers a single TCR beta chain. Recruitment covered roughly 24 US areas and drew participants whose ages spanned about 18 to 100 years. The data derive from a study of blood T cell repertoires in COVID-19. On the study more broadly: Acute and convalescent COVID-19 specimens originated in the United States, Italy and Spain.

As handled by the study authors: Nucleated cell number was recorded as an estimate derived from reference gene primer amplification. Libraries were prepared by immunoSEQ multiplex PCR; TCRdb keeps only in-frame clonotypes and omits some of them. That table is the source of V, J and clone size, and D and trimming were worked out from the DNA. This sample has approximately 300,000 clones; 85% occur once, and the top ten carry 1.9%. Germline V gene sequence: CDR1 MDHEN, CDR2 SYDVKM. The CDR3 has 15 residues. Trimming took 2 bases from V and 3 from J, leaving 13 bases between them. The clonotype comes from a woman in her 30s who had been exposed to COVID-19. The sample taken for sequencing was PBMCs or T cells enriched from blood (not recorded which). V is TRBV28 and J is TRBJ1-1; D is undetermined. The CDR3 sequence is CASSLPGSHYTEAFF. As DNA, the CDR3 is TGTGCCAGCAGTTTACCTGGGAGTCACTACACTGAAGCTTTCTTT.